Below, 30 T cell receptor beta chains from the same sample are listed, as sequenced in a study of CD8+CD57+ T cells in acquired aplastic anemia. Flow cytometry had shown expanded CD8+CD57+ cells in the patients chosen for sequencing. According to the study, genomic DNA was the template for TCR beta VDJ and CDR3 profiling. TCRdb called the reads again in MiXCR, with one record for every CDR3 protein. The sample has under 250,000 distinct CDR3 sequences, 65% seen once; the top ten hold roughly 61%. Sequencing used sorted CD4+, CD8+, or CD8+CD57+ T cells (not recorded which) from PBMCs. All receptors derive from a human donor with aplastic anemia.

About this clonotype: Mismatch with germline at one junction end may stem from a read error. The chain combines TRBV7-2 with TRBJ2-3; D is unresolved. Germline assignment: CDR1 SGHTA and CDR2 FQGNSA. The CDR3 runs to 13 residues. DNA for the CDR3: TGTGTCAGCAGCTTAATTCCGGTGGATACGCAGTATTTT. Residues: CVSSLIPVDTQYF. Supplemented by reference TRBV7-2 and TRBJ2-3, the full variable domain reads GAGVSQSPSNKVTEKGKDVELRCDPISGHTALYWYRQSLGQGLEFLIYFQGNSAPDKSGLPSDRFSAERTGGSVSTLTIQRTQQEDSAVYLCVSSLIPVDTQYFGPGTRLTVL.

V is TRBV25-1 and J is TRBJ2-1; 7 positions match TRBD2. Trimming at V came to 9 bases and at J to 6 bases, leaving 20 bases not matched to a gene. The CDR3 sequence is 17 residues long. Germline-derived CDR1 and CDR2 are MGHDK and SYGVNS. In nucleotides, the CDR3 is TGTGCCAGTAGTATAAACCACGCGGGAGTCGGAGGCAATGAGCAGTTCTTC. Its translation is CASSINHAGVGGNEQFF.

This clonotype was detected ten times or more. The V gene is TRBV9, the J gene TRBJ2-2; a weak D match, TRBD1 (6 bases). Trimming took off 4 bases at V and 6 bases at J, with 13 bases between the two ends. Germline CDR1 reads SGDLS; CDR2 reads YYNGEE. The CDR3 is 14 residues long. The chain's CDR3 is CASSPRQAPGELFF. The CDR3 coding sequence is TGTGCCAGCAGCCCTCGACAGGCTCCCGGGGAGCTGTTTTTT.

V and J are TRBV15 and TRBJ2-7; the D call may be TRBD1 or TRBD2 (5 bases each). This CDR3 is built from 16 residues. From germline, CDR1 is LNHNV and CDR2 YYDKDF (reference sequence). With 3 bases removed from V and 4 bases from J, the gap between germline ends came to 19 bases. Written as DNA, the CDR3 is TGTGCCACCAGCAGCCCTTCGTCTAGCAAGGGGTACGAGCAGTACTTC. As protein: CATSSPSSSKGYEQYF.

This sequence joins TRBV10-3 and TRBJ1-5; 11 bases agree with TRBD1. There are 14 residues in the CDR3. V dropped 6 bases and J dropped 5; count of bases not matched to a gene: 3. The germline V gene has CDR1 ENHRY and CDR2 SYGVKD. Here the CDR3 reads CAIRDRGQYQPQHF. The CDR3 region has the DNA TGTGCCATCAGGGACAGGGGGCAATATCAGCCCCAGCATTTT.

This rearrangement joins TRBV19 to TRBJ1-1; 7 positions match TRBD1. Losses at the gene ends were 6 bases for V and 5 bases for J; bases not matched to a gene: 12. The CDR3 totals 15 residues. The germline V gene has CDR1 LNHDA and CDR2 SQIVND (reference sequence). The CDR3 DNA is TGTGCCAGTAGGAACAAACAGGGGTTCAGGACTGAAGCTTTCTTT. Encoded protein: CASRNKQGFRTEAFF.

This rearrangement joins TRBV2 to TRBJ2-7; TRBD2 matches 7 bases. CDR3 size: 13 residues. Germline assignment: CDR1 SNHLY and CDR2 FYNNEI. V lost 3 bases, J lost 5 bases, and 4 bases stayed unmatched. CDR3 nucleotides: TGTGCCAGCAGTGAGAGGACTAGGAACGAGCAGTACTTC. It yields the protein CASSERTRNEQYF. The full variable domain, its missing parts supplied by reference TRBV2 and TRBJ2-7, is EPEVTQTPSHQVTQMGQEVILRCVPISNHLYFYWYRQILGQKVEFLVSFYNNEISEKSEIFDDQFSVERPDGSNFTLKIRSTKLEDSAMYFCASSERTRNEQYFGPGTRLTVT.

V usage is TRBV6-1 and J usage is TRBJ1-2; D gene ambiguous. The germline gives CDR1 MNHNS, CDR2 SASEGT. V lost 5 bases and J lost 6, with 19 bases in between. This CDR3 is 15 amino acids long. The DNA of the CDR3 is TGTGCCAGCAGTTACTCCGCGGCCCATGGAGATGGCTACACCTTC. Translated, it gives CASSYSAAHGDGYTF.

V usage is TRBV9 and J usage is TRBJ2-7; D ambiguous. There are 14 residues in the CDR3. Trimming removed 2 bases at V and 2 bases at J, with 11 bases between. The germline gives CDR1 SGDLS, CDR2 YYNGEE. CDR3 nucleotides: TGTGCCAGCAGCGTGGGCGGAGATACCTACGAGCAGTACTTC. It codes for CASSVGGDTYEQYF.

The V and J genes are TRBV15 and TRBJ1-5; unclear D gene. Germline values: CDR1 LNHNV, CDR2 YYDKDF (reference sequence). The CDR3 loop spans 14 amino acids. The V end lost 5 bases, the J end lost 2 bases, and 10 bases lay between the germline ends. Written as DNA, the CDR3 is TGTGCCACCAGCTACGACGTTCGCAATCAGCCCCAGCATTTT. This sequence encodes CATSYDVRNQPQHF.

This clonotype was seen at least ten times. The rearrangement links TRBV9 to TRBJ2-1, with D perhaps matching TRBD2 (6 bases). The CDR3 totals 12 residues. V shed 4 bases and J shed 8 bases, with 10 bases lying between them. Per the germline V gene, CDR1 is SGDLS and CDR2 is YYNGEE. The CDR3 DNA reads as TGTGCCAGCAGCTACTGGGGGGATGAGCAGTTCTTC. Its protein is CASSYWGDEQFF.

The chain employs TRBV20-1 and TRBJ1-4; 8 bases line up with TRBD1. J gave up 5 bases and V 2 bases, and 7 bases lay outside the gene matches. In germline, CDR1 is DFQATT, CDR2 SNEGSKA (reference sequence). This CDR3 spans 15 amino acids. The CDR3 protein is CSARSDRDYNEKLFF. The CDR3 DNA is TGCAGTGCTAGATCGGACAGGGACTACAATGAAAAACTGTTTTTT.

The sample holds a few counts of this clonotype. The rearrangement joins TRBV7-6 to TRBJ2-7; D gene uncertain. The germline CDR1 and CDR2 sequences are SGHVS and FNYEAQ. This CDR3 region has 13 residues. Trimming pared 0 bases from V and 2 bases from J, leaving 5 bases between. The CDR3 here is CASSLARAYEQYF. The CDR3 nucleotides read TGTGCCAGCAGCTTAGCTCGCGCCTACGAGCAGTACTTC.

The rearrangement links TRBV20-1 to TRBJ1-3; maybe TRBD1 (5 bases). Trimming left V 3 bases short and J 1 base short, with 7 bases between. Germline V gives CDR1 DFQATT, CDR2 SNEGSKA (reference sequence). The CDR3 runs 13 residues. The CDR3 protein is CSARSGSGNTIYF. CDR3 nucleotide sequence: TGCAGTGCTAGGTCAGGGTCTGGAAACACCATATATTTT.

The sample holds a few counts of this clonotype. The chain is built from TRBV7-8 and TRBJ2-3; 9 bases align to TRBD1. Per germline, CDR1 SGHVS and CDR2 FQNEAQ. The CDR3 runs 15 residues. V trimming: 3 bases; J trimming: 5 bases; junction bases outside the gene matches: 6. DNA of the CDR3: TGTGCCAGCAGCTTTGGGGGACAGGGACGAGATACGCAGTATTTT. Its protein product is CASSFGGQGRDTQYF.

DNA for the CDR3: TGTGCCACCAGCAGAGCGGGCCAGGACTATAGCAATCAGCCCCAGCATTTT. Translated: CATSRAGQDYSNQPQHF. The chain combines TRBV15 with TRBJ1-5; no clear D. Germline CDR1 reads LNHNV; CDR2 reads YYDKDF (reference sequence). CDR3 length equals 17 residues. V lost 1 base and J lost 0, with 13 bases in between.

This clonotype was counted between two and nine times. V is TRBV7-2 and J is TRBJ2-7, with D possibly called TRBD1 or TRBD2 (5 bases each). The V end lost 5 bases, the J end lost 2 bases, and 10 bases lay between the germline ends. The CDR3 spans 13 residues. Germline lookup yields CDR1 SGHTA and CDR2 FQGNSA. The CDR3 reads CASSQGPPYEQYF. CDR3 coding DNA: TGTGCCAGCAGCCAGGGACCTCCCTACGAGCAGTACTTC.

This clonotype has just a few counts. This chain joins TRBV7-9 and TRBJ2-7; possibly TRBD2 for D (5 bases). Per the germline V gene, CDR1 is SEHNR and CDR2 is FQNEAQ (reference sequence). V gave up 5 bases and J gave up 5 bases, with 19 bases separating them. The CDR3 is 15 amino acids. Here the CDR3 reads CASSPLGLHSDEQYF. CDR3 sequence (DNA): TGTGCCAGCAGCCCTCTCGGACTTCACTCGGACGAGCAGTACTTC.

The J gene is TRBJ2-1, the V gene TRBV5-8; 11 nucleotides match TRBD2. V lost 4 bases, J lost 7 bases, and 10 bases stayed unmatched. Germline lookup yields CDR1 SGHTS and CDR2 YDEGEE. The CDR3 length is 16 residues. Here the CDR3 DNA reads TGTGCCAGCAGCGGAATTCTAGCGGGAGGTGTTAATGAGCAGTTCTTC. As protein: CASSGILAGGVNEQFF.

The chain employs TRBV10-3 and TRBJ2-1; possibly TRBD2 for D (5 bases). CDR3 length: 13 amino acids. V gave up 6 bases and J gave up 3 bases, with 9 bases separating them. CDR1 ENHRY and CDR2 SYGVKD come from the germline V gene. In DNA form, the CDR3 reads TGTGCCATCAGCCACGGGGACTACAATGAGCAGTTCTTC. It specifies CAISHGDYNEQFF.

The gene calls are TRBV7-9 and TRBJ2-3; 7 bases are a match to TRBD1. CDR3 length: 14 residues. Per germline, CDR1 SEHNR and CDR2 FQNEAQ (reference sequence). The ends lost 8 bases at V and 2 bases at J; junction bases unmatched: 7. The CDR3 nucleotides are TGTGCCAGCCGGAAGACAGGGACCACAGATACGCAGTATTTT. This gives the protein CASRKTGTTDTQYF.

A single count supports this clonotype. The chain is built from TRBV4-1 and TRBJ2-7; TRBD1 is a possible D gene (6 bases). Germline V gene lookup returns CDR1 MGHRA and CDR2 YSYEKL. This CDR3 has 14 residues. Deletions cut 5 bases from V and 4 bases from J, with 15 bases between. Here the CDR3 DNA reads TGCGCCAGCAGCGGGACACCAGATAGGTACGAGCAGTACTTC. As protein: CASSGTPDRYEQYF.

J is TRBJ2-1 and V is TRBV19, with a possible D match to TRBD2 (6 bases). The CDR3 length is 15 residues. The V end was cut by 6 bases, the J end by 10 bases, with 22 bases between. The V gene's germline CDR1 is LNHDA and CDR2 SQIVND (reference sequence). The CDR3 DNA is TGTGCCAGTAGCGGCGGGCGGGGAGACGCTTGGGAGCAGTTCTTC. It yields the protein CASSGGRGDAWEQFF.

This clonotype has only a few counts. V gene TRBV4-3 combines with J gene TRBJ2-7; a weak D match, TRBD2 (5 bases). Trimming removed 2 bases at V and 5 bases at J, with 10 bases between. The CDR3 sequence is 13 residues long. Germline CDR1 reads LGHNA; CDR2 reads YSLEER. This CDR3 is CASSQHLAHEQYF. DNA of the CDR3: TGCGCCAGCAGCCAACATCTAGCCCACGAGCAGTACTTC.

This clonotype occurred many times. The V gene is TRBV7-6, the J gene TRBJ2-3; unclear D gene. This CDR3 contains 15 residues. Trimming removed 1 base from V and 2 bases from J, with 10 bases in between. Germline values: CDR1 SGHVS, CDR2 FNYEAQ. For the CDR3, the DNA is TGTGCCAGCAGCTTAGAGGCATACTACACAGATACGCAGTATTTT. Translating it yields CASSLEAYYTDTQYF.

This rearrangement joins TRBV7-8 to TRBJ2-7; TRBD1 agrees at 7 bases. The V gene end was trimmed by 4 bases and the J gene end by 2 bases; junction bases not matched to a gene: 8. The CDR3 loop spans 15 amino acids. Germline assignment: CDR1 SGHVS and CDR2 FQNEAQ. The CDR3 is CASSYVPQGAYEQYF. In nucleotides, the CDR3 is TGTGCCAGCAGCTATGTACCCCAGGGGGCCTACGAGCAGTACTTC.

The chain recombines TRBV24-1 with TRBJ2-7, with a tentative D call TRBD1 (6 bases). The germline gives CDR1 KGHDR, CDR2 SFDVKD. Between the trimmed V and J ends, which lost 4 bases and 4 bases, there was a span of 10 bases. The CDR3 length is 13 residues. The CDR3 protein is CATSDLTGYEQYF. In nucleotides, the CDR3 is TGTGCCACCAGTGACCTAACAGGGTACGAGCAGTACTTC.

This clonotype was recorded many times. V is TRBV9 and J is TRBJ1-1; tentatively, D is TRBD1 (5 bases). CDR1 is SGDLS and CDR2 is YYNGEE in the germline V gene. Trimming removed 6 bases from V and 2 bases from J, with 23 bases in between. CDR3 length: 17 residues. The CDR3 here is CASTTYPSGGTNTEAFF. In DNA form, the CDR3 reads TGTGCCAGCACCACTTACCCCTCTGGGGGAACTAACACTGAAGCTTTCTTT.

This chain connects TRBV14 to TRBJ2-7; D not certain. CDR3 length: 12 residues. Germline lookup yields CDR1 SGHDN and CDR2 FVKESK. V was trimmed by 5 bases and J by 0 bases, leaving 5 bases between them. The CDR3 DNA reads TGTGCCAGCAGCTCCTTCTCCTACGAGCAGTACTTC. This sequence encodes CASSSFSYEQYF. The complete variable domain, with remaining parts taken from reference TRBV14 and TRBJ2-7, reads EAGVTQFPSHSVIEKGQTVTLRCDPISGHDNLYWYRRVMGKEIKFLLHFVKESKQDESGMPNNRFLAERTGGTYSTLKVQPAELEDSGVYFCASSSFSYEQYFGPGTRLTVT.

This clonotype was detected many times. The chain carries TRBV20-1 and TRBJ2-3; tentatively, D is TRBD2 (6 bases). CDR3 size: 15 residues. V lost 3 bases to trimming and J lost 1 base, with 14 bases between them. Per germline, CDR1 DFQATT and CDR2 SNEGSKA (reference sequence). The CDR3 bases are TGCAGTGCTAGCCCAGGAGGGACGGGCACAGATACGCAGTATTTT. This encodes CSASPGGTGTDTQYF.